These 8 T cell receptor beta chains were sequenced from one sample in a study of ipilimumab plus nivolumab after autologous stem cell transplantation. Method: immunoSEQ multiplex PCR; TCRdb's copy keeps in-frame clones and lacks some. The sample carries tens of thousands of clones, 75% to 85% recorded once. The sample in question was PBMCs, obtained in a trial of ipilimumab plus nivolumab as post-transplant consolidation. The source of these receptors is a male donor with diffuse large B-cell lymphoma.

This chain links TRBV5-4 with TRBJ2-5; TRBD1 aligns across 9 bases. Germline lookup yields CDR1 SGHNT and CDR2 YYREEE (reference sequence). V trimming: 4 bases; J trimming: 4 bases; junction bases outside the gene matches: 2. The CDR3 is made up of 13 amino acids. The CDR3 DNA reads as TGTGCCAGCAGCCTGGACAGGGGAGAGACCCAGTACTTC. This sequence encodes CASSLDRGETQYF.

The rearrangement joins TRBV7-8 to TRBJ1-5; D remains ambiguous. CDR3 size: 13 residues. V lost 2 bases to trimming and J lost 9 bases, with 11 bases between them. In germline, CDR1 is SGHVS, CDR2 FQNEAQ. CDR3 nucleotides: TGTGCCAGCAGCTTAATGGAGGTGGGGCCCCAGCATTTT. Its translation: CASSLMEVGPQHF. Full variable domain (outside the CDR3, taken from reference TRBV7-8 and TRBJ1-5): GAGVSQSPRYKVAKRGQDVALRCDPISGHVSLFWYQQALGQGPEFLTYFQNEAQLDKSGLPSDRFFAERPEGSVSTLKIQRTQQEDSAVYLCASSLMEVGPQHFGDGTRLSIL.

Of note for this clone: In the same sample, other DNA sequences code for this CDR3. This rearrangement joins TRBV5-4 to TRBJ1-1; D not certain. The germline V gene has CDR1 SGHNT and CDR2 YYREEE (reference sequence). This CDR3 has 12 amino acids. V was cut by 2 bases and J by 1 base, with 3 bases left in between. The CDR3 sequence is CASSFGNTEAFF. The DNA for the CDR3 is TGTGCCAGCAGCTTCGGGAACACTGAAGCTTTCTTT.

The chain uses TRBV7-2 and TRBJ2-5; 12 positions agree with TRBD2. The V gene's germline CDR1 is SGHTA and CDR2 FQGNSA. The CDR3 contains 16 residues. V shed 5 bases and J 5 bases; nucleotides not matched to a gene: 9. The CDR3 loop is CASSILAGGFRETQYF. The CDR3 DNA is TGTGCCAGCAGCATACTAGCGGGGGGTTTCCGGGAGACCCAGTACTTC.

This clone was seen more than once but under ten times. J is TRBJ1-5 and V is TRBV7-3, with D unclear. V dropped 1 base and J dropped 6 bases, with 7 bases sitting between them. Germline lookup yields CDR1 SGHTA and CDR2 FQGTGA. The length of the CDR3 is 13 residues. The CDR3 spells CASSLSSGQPQHF. The CDR3 nucleotides read TGTGCCAGCAGCTTAAGTTCTGGTCAGCCCCAGCATTTT. Variable domain in full (rest from reference TRBV7-3 and TRBJ1-5): GAGVSQTPSNKVTEKGKYVELRCDPISGHTALYWYRQSLGQGPEFLIYFQGTGAADDSGLPNDRFFAVRPEGSVSTLKIQRTERGDSAVYLCASSLSSGQPQHFGDGTRLSIL.

The genes are TRBV5-6 and TRBJ2-5; a possible D gene is TRBD1 (5 bases). CDR1 and CDR2 (germline): SGHDT, YYEEEE. V was pared by 1 base and J by 0 bases, with 13 bases between. The CDR3 contains 16 residues. CDR3 DNA sequence: TGTGCCAGCAGCTTGTTCGCAGGGCCGTACCAAGAGACCCAGTACTTC. This codes for CASSLFAGPYQETQYF.

V and J are TRBV11-1 and TRBJ2-7; D ambiguous. V shed 6 bases and J shed 2 bases, with 17 bases lying between them. The CDR3 is 15 amino acids. Germline V gives CDR1 SGHAT, CDR2 FQDESV (reference sequence). This CDR3 reads CASRKVVEGPYEQYF. The CDR3 DNA is TGTGCCAGCAGAAAAGTCGTCGAAGGTCCCTACGAGCAGTACTTC.

The rearrangement uses TRBV6-5 and TRBJ2-1; D is tentatively TRBD1 or TRBD2 (5 bases each). Germline CDR1 and CDR2: MNHEY and SVGAGI. Deletions cut 6 bases from V and 6 bases from J, with 12 bases between. The CDR3 runs to 13 residues. The CDR3 region has the DNA TGTGCCAGCAGCCTCGGGACCCCCAATGAGCAGTTCTTC. Encoded protein: CASSLGTPNEQFF.